What follows are 21 T cell receptor beta chains derived from one specimen sequenced in a study of regulatory T cells in long-lasting Graves disease. With iRepertoire HTBI primers and Arm-PCR of CDR3 regions, TCR beta libraries were built. TCRdb re-derived calls from the multiplex PCR reads in MiXCR, one entry per CDR3 protein. The repertoire holds 350,000 to 500,000 distinct CDR3 sequences, with 21% as singletons. Time point here: persistent/refractory GD, antithyroid drugs over 5 years with positive TRAb. There was RNA extracted from PBMCs, and the TCR library was made from it. The sample in question was peripheral blood mononuclear cells (PBMCs), obtained when the disease was refractory, from a patient treated with antithyroid drugs. These TCRs come from a female donor with Graves disease.

This clonotype appeared many times. The gene calls are TRBV28 and TRBJ1-6; D remains unclear. This CDR3 spans 15 amino acids. From germline, CDR1 is MDHEN and CDR2 SYDVKM. The V and J ends lost 3 bases and 6 bases respectively, with 12 bases between them. CDR3 coding DNA: TGTGCCAGCAGTTTGGCCGCCAGTCGTAATTCACCCCTCCACTTT. It translates to CASSLAASRNSPLHF. The full variable domain, completed using reference TRBV28 and TRBJ1-6, is DVKVTQSSRYLVKRTGEKVFLECVQDMDHENMFWYRQDPGLGLRLIYFSYDVKMKEKGDIPEGYSVSREKKERFSLILESASTNQTSMYLCASSLAASRNSPLHFGNGTRLTVT.

The chain joins TRBV15 to TRBJ2-2, with a tentative D call TRBD1 (6 bases). The germline gives CDR1 LNHNV, CDR2 YYDKDF (reference sequence). The CDR3 has 17 residues. Trimming removed 3 bases from V and 4 bases from J, with 18 bases in between. For the CDR3, the DNA is TGTGCCACCAGCAGTAGAGGAGAGGGCAGGGGCACCGGGGAGCTGTTTTTT. Its translation: CATSSRGEGRGTGELFF.

Of note for this clonotype: A read error may produce the germline difference seen at one junction end. The chain links TRBV7-2 to TRBJ2-7, with 9 bases lining up with TRBD1. Germline V gene data show CDR1 as SGHTA and CDR2 as FQGNSA. CDR3 length: 16 amino acids. The CDR3 DNA reads TGTGCCAGCATCTTACTGACCGGGACAGGGTACTACGAGCAGTACTTC. It is translated as CASILLTGTGYYEQYF.

This chain connects TRBV7-8 to TRBJ2-7; 8 nucleotides agree with TRBD2. Trimming cost V 5 bases and J 0 bases; bases outside gene matches: 9. Per germline, CDR1 SGHVS and CDR2 FQNEAQ. This CDR3 is 16 amino acids long. The CDR3 spells CASSPTSGPSSYEQYF. Written as DNA, the CDR3 is TGTGCCAGCAGCCCAACTAGCGGCCCCAGCTCCTACGAGCAGTACTTC.

This clonotype was seen a few times. The chain couples TRBV18 to TRBJ2-7, with 9 bases identical to TRBD1. V lost 5 bases to trimming and J lost 3 bases; unmatched junction nucleotides: 8. Germline CDR1 KGHSH, CDR2 LQKENI. The CDR3 loop spans 15 amino acids. This CDR3 reads CASSTGQGVGYEQYF. CDR3 coding DNA: TGTGCCAGCTCAACGGGACAGGGTGTCGGCTACGAGCAGTACTTC.

V is TRBV20-1 and J is TRBJ2-7; D is undetermined. The CDR3 contains 13 residues. The V gene's germline CDR1 is DFQATT and CDR2 SNEGSKA (reference sequence). Trimming cost V 0 bases and J 0 bases, with 6 bases left between them. CDR3 sequence reads: CSARDLVSYEQYF. In nucleotides, the CDR3 is TGCAGTGCTAGAGATCTAGTCTCCTACGAGCAGTACTTC.

This clonotype was picked up many times. The gene calls are TRBV6-1 and TRBJ2-7; TRBD2 agrees at 8 bases. V was clipped by 8 bases and J by 6 bases; unmatched bases: 12. Germline V CDR1 and CDR2: MNHNS, SASEGT. The CDR3 has 14 amino acids. The CDR3 nucleotides read TGTGCCAGCCTGGGACTAGTGGTCTCATCCGAGCAGTACTTC. Translating it yields CASLGLVVSSEQYF.

This clonotype was observed many times. The chain carries TRBV28 and TRBJ1-2, with TRBD1 as a possible D gene (6 bases). Trimming removed 4 bases at V and 4 bases at J, with 13 bases between. Per germline, CDR1 MDHEN and CDR2 SYDVKM. The CDR3 spans 14 residues. The CDR3 loop reads CASSSRGQGYGYTF. In nucleotides, the CDR3 is TGTGCCAGCAGTTCCCGGGGACAAGGCTATGGCTACACCTTC.

Many counts were recorded for this clonotype. V gene TRBV28 combines with J gene TRBJ2-2; TRBD2 might be the D (6 bases). The CDR3 is made up of 14 amino acids. Germline CDR1 is MDHEN and CDR2 is SYDVKM. V gave up 2 bases and J gave up 6 bases, with 10 bases separating them. CDR3 amino acids: CASSLRRDSGELFF. CDR3 sequence (DNA): TGTGCCAGCAGTTTAAGGCGGGATTCCGGGGAGCTGTTTTTT.

The V call is TRBV20-1, the J call TRBJ2-3; no reliable D call. V dropped 0 bases and J dropped 2 bases, with 12 bases sitting between them. The CDR3 has 15 residues. The germline V gene encodes CDR1 DFQATT and CDR2 SNEGSKA (reference sequence). The CDR3 region has the DNA TGCAGTGCTAGAGATCAGCAGGAGAACACAGATACGCAGTATTTT. The encoded protein is CSARDQQENTDTQYF.

The V call is TRBV7-2, the J call TRBJ2-2, with 8 bases that match TRBD2. Per the germline V gene, CDR1 is SGHTA and CDR2 is FQGNSA. J gave up 6 bases and V 7 bases, and 10 bases lay outside the gene matches. This CDR3 region has 15 residues. The CDR3 protein is CASTDGLAWPGELFF. DNA of the CDR3: TGTGCCAGCACCGATGGACTAGCCTGGCCCGGGGAGCTGTTTTTT.

The sample holds many counts of this clonotype. The genes are TRBV18 and TRBJ1-2, with 8 bases lining up with TRBD1. Unmatched junction bases numbered 8, after V lost 6 bases and J lost 8 bases. CDR3 length equals 13 residues. The germline gives CDR1 KGHSH, CDR2 LQKENI. The CDR3 sequence: CASSETGQGGYTF. CDR3 DNA: TGTGCCAGCTCGGAAACAGGACAGGGCGGCTACACCTTC.

Regarding this clonotype: A read error is likely, as this CDR3 ends without the conserved phenylalanine or tryptophan. The chain links TRBV28 to TRBJ2-5, with D hard to call. This CDR3 has 14 amino acids. The V and J ends lost 1 base and 2 bases respectively, with 8 bases between them. From germline, CDR1 is MDHEN and CDR2 SYDVKM. The CDR3 loop reads CASSLLPSQETQYS. The CDR3 DNA follows: TGTGCCAGCAGTTTATTGCCCAGTCAAGAGACCCAGTACTCC.

This clonotype was detected many times. The gene calls are TRBV20-1 and TRBJ2-2, with D possibly matching TRBD1 (5 bases). Looked up from germline, CDR1 is DFQATT and CDR2 is SNEGSKA (reference sequence). This CDR3 region has 13 residues. The ends were cut back, 6 bases at V and 0 bases at J, with 8 bases in the middle. The DNA of the CDR3 is TGCAGTGCCAGGGCCGCGAACACCGGGGAGCTGTTTTTT. As protein: CSARAANTGELFF.

This clonotype came up a few times. The genes are TRBV20-1 and TRBJ2-7; TRBD2 agrees at 8 bases. The CDR3 totals 15 residues. Looked up from germline, CDR1 is DFQATT and CDR2 is SNEGSKA (reference sequence). After removal of 0 bases from V and 3 bases from J, the junction contained 7 bases not matched to a gene. Written as DNA, the CDR3 is TGCAGTGCTAGAGATCCAGCGGGAGTCTTCTACGAGCAGTACTTC. It specifies CSARDPAGVFYEQYF.

There are many counts of this clonotype. The rearrangement joins TRBV27 to TRBJ2-5; D is perhaps TRBD1 (5 bases). The CDR3 is made up of 12 amino acids. Deletions cut 8 bases from V and 1 base from J, with 8 bases between. Per the germline V gene, CDR1 is MNHEY and CDR2 is SMNVEV (reference sequence). As DNA, the CDR3 is TGTGCCAGCGGCCAGGGCCAAGAGACCCAGTACTTC. Translated, it gives CASGQGQETQYF.

This clonotype was seen repeatedly, ten times or more. V is TRBV27 and J is TRBJ2-7; no reliable D call. V was trimmed by 4 bases and J by 7 bases, leaving 17 bases between them. The CDR3 is 14 residues long. From germline, CDR1 is MNHEY and CDR2 SMNVEV (reference sequence). The CDR3 DNA sequence: TGTGCCAGCAGTTCTGTGGACGGCATTCGGGAGCAGTACTTC. Encoded protein: CASSSVDGIREQYF.

Details on this clonotype: This sequence may be a read error, since a much larger clone differs from it by one base. The rearrangement uses TRBV6-9 and TRBJ1-1, with no clear D. Germline CDR1 MNHGY, CDR2 SVAAGI. The CDR3 covers 15 residues. V lost 0 bases and J lost 0, with 8 bases in between. The CDR3 nucleotides read TGTGCCAGCAGTTATTCCGACATGCTGAACACTGAAGCTTTCTTT. Translation: CASSYSDMLNTEAFF.

With regard to this clonotype: A much more abundant neighbour one base away suggests this may be a read error. This sequence joins TRBV28 and TRBJ2-7; 10 positions match TRBD1. Germline V CDR1 and CDR2: MDHEN, SYDVKM. The CDR3 is 14 amino acids. CDR3 sequence reads: CTSSFVDRGHEQYF. The CDR3, as DNA: TGTACCAGCAGTTTCGTAGACAGGGGGCACGAGCAGTACTTC. Complete variable domain (other parts from reference TRBV28 and TRBJ2-7): DVKVTQSSRYLVKRTGEKVFLECVQDMDHENMFWYRQDPGLGLRLIYFSYDVKMKEKGDIPEGYSVSREKKERFSLILESASTNQTSMYLCTSSFVDRGHEQYFGPGTRLTVT.

Only a few counts were recorded for this clonotype. The chain couples TRBV9 to TRBJ2-4; no definite D call. Germline V gene sequence: CDR1 SGDLS, CDR2 YYNGEE. The CDR3 spans 15 residues. Trimming stripped 3 bases from V and 2 bases from J, with 12 bases between. The CDR3 loop reads CASSGPTPSKNIQYF. CDR3 nucleotides: TGTGCCAGCAGCGGACCAACCCCCTCCAAAAACATTCAGTACTTC.

The gene calls are TRBV2 and TRBJ2-3; D is unresolved. Between the trimmed V and J ends, which lost 2 bases and 3 bases, there was a span of 3 bases. The V gene's germline CDR1 is SNHLY and CDR2 FYNNEI. The CDR3 runs 12 residues. DNA of the CDR3: TGTGCCAGCAGTGAACGGACAGATACGCAGTATTTT. Its protein product is CASSERTDTQYF.